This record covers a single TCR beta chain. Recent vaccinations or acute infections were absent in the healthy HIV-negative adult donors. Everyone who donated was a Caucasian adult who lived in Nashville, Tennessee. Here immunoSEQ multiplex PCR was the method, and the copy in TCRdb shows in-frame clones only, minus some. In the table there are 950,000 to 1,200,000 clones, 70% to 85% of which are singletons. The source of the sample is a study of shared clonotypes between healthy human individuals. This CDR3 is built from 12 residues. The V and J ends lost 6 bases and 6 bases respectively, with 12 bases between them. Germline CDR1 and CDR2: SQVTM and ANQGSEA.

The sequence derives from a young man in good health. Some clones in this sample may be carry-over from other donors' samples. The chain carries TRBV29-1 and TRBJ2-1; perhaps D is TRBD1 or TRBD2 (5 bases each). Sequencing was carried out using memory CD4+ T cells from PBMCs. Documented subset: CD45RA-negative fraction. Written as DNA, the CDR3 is TGCAGCGTCGAGCAGAGGGGCAATGAGCAGTTCTTC. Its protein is CSVEQRGNEQFF.